Below are 15 T cell receptor beta chains sequenced from a single sample in a study of blood T cell repertoires in COVID-19. Clones were sequenced by immunoSEQ multiplex PCR, and TCRdb holds only the in-frame ones, with some missing. Of 150,000 or so clones in the sample, about 80% were seen once. The material sequenced was peripheral blood. These receptors originate from a man aged 60 to 75 with acute or convalescent COVID-19.

CDR3 DNA sequence: TGTGCCAGCAGTGGCAGCGGACCTAAGCAGTTCTTC. Its protein is CASSGSGPKQFF. The V and J genes are TRBV14 and TRBJ2-1, with D possibly matching TRBD2 (5 bases). The CDR3 totals 12 residues. V shed 6 bases and J shed 11 bases, with 14 bases lying between them. Germline lookup yields CDR1 SGHDN and CDR2 FVKESK.

The chain employs TRBV19 and TRBJ2-7, with 7 bases matching TRBD2. The CDR3 is made up of 14 amino acids. V dropped 4 bases and J dropped 6; count of bases not matched to a gene: 9. Germline CDR1 LNHDA, CDR2 SQIVND (reference sequence). The CDR3 here is CASSRGLPPGEQYF. CDR3 bases: TGTGCCAGTAGTAGGGGACTACCTCCTGGCGAGCAGTACTTC. Together with reference TRBV19 and TRBJ2-7, the CDR3 gives the full variable domain: DGGITQSPKYLFRKEGQNVTLSCEQNLNHDAMYWYRQDPGQGLRLIYYSQIVNDFQKGDIAEGYSVSREKKESFPLTVTSAQKNPTAFYLCASSRGLPPGEQYFGPGTRLTVT.

The CDR3 sequence is CASGLGTGGNGYTF. In DNA, the CDR3 is TGTGCCAGCGGCCTCGGGACAGGGGGTAATGGCTACACCTTC. The J gene is TRBJ1-2, the V gene TRBV28; 11 positions match TRBD1. This CDR3 is built from 14 residues. The germline V gene has CDR1 MDHEN and CDR2 SYDVKM. Trimming took 8 bases from V and 6 from J; bases not matched to a gene: 8.

This chain connects TRBV2 to TRBJ1-2; 8 bases line up with TRBD1. Losses at the gene ends were 6 bases for V and 6 bases for J; bases not matched to a gene: 12. The CDR3 runs to 15 residues. Germline V gene lookup returns CDR1 SNHLY and CDR2 FYNNEI. CDR3 sequence: CASSDGRGRMDGYTF. In DNA form, the CDR3 reads TGTGCCAGCAGCGACGGCAGGGGGCGAATGGATGGCTACACCTTC.

The chain couples TRBV5-1 to TRBJ2-1; the D is unclear. Germline V gene lookup returns CDR1 SGHRS and CDR2 YFSETQ. The CDR3 is 13 amino acids. Trimming took 0 bases from V and 3 from J, leaving 4 bases between them. The CDR3 reads CASSLAVYNEQFF. CDR3 in DNA: TGCGCCAGCAGCTTGGCAGTCTACAATGAGCAGTTCTTC.

Notes on this clone: An end of the junction differs from the germline gene, which may be a read error. This chain joins TRBV7-7 and TRBJ1-5, with D possibly matching TRBD1 (5 bases). The CDR3 spans 13 residues. Germline CDR1 is SSHAT and CDR2 is FNYEAQ (reference sequence). The CDR3 spells CASSLGRDQPQHF. CDR3 bases: TGTGCTAGCAGCTTAGGCAGGGATCAGCCCCAGCATTTT.

This chain uses TRBV4-3 with TRBJ2-3, with 7 bases that match TRBD1. Germline V gives CDR1 LGHNA, CDR2 YSLEER. With 3 bases clipped from V and 2 bases from J, the junction kept 5 bases outside the gene matches. The CDR3 loop spans 15 amino acids. The CDR3 nucleotides are TGCGCCAGCAGCCATGCCGGGACAGACACAGATACGCAGTATTTT. Translation: CASSHAGTDTDTQYF.

The chain joins TRBV27 to TRBJ2-7; no clear D gene. The germline V and J ends were trimmed by 5 bases and 3 bases, with 14 bases remaining between them. Germline V gene data show CDR1 as MNHEY and CDR2 as SMNVEV (reference sequence). CDR3 length equals 14 residues. Here the CDR3 reads CASSVDIGNYEQYF. CDR3 nucleotides: TGTGCCAGCAGTGTTGACATAGGTAACTACGAGCAGTACTTC.

The V and J genes are TRBV12-3 or TRBV12-4 and TRBJ2-2, with unresolved D. CDR3 length equals 12 residues. V was cut by 6 bases and J by 3 bases, with 5 bases left in between. The CDR3 nucleotides are TGTGCCAGCAGCCCTTACACCGGGGAGCTGTTTTTT. It translates to CASSPYTGELFF.

This rearrangement joins TRBV4-3 to TRBJ1-1, with D perhaps TRBD1 (5 bases). CDR1 is LGHNA, CDR2 YSLEER, per germline. Trimming stripped 0 bases from V and 4 bases from J, with 18 bases between. The CDR3 consists of 17 residues. Here the CDR3 DNA reads TGCGCCAGCAGCCAAGAGAGGACAATGTCGAGGAGCACTGAAGCTTTCTTT. Its translation is CASSQERTMSRSTEAFF.

The rearrangement links TRBV9 to TRBJ2-3; D might be TRBD1 (7 bases). The CDR3 is made up of 22 amino acids. The V and J ends lost 0 bases and 7 bases respectively, with 36 bases between them. The germline CDR1 and CDR2 sequences are SGDLS and YYNGEE. Here the CDR3 reads CASSVGGTVNNLVSYPPNTQYF. DNA for the CDR3: TGTGCCAGCAGCGTAGGCGGGACAGTGAACAACCTAGTTTCTTACCCCCCAAATACGCAGTATTTT.

The V gene is TRBV27, the J gene TRBJ2-1; TRBD2 matches at 11 bases. CDR1 MNHEY and CDR2 SMNVEV come from the germline V gene (reference sequence). The ends lost 6 bases at V and 10 bases at J; junction bases unmatched: 20. The CDR3 is 18 amino acids. The CDR3 DNA reads TGTGCCAGCAGGCAATCCCTAGCGGGAGGCCTTGGGCTAGGGGAGCAGTTCTTC. Protein sequence: CASRQSLAGGLGLGEQFF.

V gene TRBV27 combines with J gene TRBJ2-1; possible D gene TRBD2, 6 bases. This CDR3 spans 16 amino acids. The V end was cut by 5 bases, the J end by 3 bases, with 17 bases between. Germline-derived CDR1 and CDR2 are MNHEY and SMNVEV (reference sequence). CDR3 sequence (DNA): TGTGCCAGCAGTCCCCCCCCAGCGGGTGGCTACAATGAGCAGTTCTTC. It specifies CASSPPPAGGYNEQFF.

The genes are TRBV6-6 and TRBJ2-6, with D possibly being TRBD1 (5 bases). The CDR3 spans 15 residues. Germline lookup yields CDR1 MNHNY and CDR2 SVGAGI (reference sequence). Trimming cost V 2 bases and J 2 bases, with 7 bases left between them. CDR3 sequence reads: CASSYRGAGANVLTF. The CDR3 nucleotides are TGTGCCAGCAGTTACAGGGGTGCTGGGGCCAACGTCCTGACTTTC.

The chain employs TRBV7-3 and TRBJ2-6; D possibly corresponds to TRBD1 (6 bases). Germline assignment: CDR1 SGHTA and CDR2 FQGTGA. The CDR3 runs to 17 residues. Trimming took 4 bases from V and 2 from J, leaving 15 bases between them. This chain's CDR3 is CASSYKGVRAGANVLTF. The CDR3 DNA is TGTGCCAGCAGCTATAAGGGGGTGAGGGCTGGGGCCAACGTCCTGACTTTC.